The 27 T cell receptor beta chains in this list originate from one sample, sequenced in a study of memory CD4+ T cells and cytomegalovirus serostatus. This table comes from immunoSEQ multiplex PCR, and its TCRdb copy is limited to in-frame clones, with some not included. In the table there are around 50,000 clones, roughly 80% of which are singletons. The sort gate was single viable CD3+CD4+CD8-CD45RO+ cells for memory CD4+ T cells. The specimen was memory CD4+ T cells from blood. The receptors come from an adult in good health and CMV-seronegative.

J is TRBJ2-7 and V is TRBV6-5; tentatively, D is TRBD1 (6 bases). V was clipped by 6 bases and J by 0 bases, with 15 bases between them. Germline CDR1 MNHEY, CDR2 SVGAGI. The CDR3 is 15 amino acids. CDR3 nucleotides: TGTGCCAGCAGGAAAAACAGGGAAAGCTCCTACGAGCAGTACTTC. It codes for CASRKNRESSYEQYF.

In regard to this clone: The sample holds other DNA sequences that translate to the same CDR3. The rearrangement uses TRBV30 and TRBJ1-2, with D tentatively TRBD1 (5 bases). The CDR3 consists of 13 residues. The V gene lost 5 bases and the J gene lost 6 bases, with 16 bases spanning the gap. In germline, CDR1 is GTSNPN, CDR2 SVGIG (reference sequence). The CDR3, as DNA: TGTGCCTGGGTCACAGACCTCAGGGATGGCTACACCTTC. As protein: CAWVTDLRDGYTF.

J is TRBJ2-1 and V is TRBV2; 7 bases map to TRBD2. Germline CDR1 and CDR2: SNHLY and FYNNEI. Trimming at V came to 8 bases and at J to 3 bases, leaving 7 bases not matched to a gene. The CDR3 consists of 14 residues. The CDR3 bases are TGTGCCAGCGCCGCGGGAGAGCACTACAATGAGCAGTTCTTC. Amino acid sequence: CASAAGEHYNEQFF.

The chain joins TRBV28 to TRBJ2-3; 7 bases align to TRBD1. V dropped 3 bases and J dropped 4; count of bases not matched to a gene: 7. Germline lookup yields CDR1 MDHEN and CDR2 SYDVKM. CDR3 length: 15 residues. The DNA of the CDR3 is TGTGCCAGCAGTTTTAGGGGGCGAGGGGCAGATACGCAGTATTTT. Translating it yields CASSFRGRGADTQYF.

The CDR3 sequence: CASSRSGAFRTGELFF. In DNA, the CDR3 is TGTGCCAGCAGCCGGAGTGGGGCGTTCCGCACCGGGGAGCTGTTTTTT. The chain has TRBV11-2 and TRBJ2-2; possible D gene TRBD1, 5 bases. The germline V gene has CDR1 SGHAT and CDR2 FQNNGV. This CDR3 comprises 16 residues. Trimming took off 5 bases at V and 4 bases at J, with 17 bases between the two ends.

This clone has more than one count but fewer than ten. This sequence joins TRBV6-4 and TRBJ2-5; 14 nucleotides line up with TRBD2. Germline trimming cut 9 bases from V and 5 bases from J; bases unmatched to any gene: 17. The CDR3 length is 18 residues. Germline V lookup: CDR1 MRHNA, CDR2 SNTAGT. The CDR3 is CARFPGLAGDNEEETQYF. The CDR3 DNA sequence: TGTGCCAGGTTCCCGGGACTAGCGGGAGACAATGAGGAGGAGACCCAGTACTTC.

This sequence joins TRBV19 and TRBJ2-2; D might be TRBD1 (5 bases). The CDR3 totals 16 residues. Germline values: CDR1 LNHDA, CDR2 SQIVND (reference sequence). The V gene lost 4 bases and the J gene lost 4 bases, with 16 bases spanning the gap. The CDR3: CASSKGRLIRTGELFF. In nucleotides, the CDR3 is TGTGCCAGTAGTAAGGGGCGGCTAATCCGCACCGGGGAGCTGTTTTTT.

The chain combines TRBV7-2 with TRBJ2-2, with 11 bases fitting TRBD1. From germline, CDR1 is SGHTA and CDR2 FQGNSA. The CDR3 length is 15 residues. The J segment lost 6 bases and the V segment lost 3 bases, leaving 3 bases of the junction unmatched. CDR3 nucleotides: TGTGCCAGCAGCTTCAGGACAGGGGGCTCCGGGGAGCTGTTTTTT. This gives the protein CASSFRTGGSGELFF.

The J gene is TRBJ2-1, the V gene TRBV19, with 14 positions matching TRBD2. V lost 7 bases and J lost 8; bases outside the gene matches: 7. Germline CDR1 and CDR2: LNHDA and SQIVND (reference sequence). This CDR3 contains 15 residues. The DNA of the CDR3 is TGTGCCAGTACCACCGGACTAGCGGGAGGCGATGAGCAGTTCTTC. Translating gives CASTTGLAGGDEQFF.

This clone was recorded only once. This sequence joins TRBV19 and TRBJ1-1, with unresolved D. CDR3 length: 14 amino acids. Germline V gives CDR1 LNHDA, CDR2 SQIVND (reference sequence). V lost 7 bases, J lost 2 bases, and 14 bases lay in between. The CDR3 reads CASKPQTYNTEAFF. The CDR3 DNA reads TGTGCCAGTAAACCCCAGACTTATAACACTGAAGCTTTCTTT.

By share, this clone counts as medium-sized. V is TRBV14 and J is TRBJ1-1; the match to TRBD1 covers 8 bases. The CDR3 consists of 16 residues. V was pared by 4 bases and J by 1 base, with 8 bases of the junction left unmatched. CDR1 and CDR2 (germline): SGHDN, FVKESK. In DNA form, the CDR3 reads TGTGCCAGCAGCCCCTCCAGGGGGCTGACGAACACTGAAGCTTTCTTT. Protein product: CASSPSRGLTNTEAFF.

The chain couples TRBV6-6 to TRBJ1-3; D ambiguous. V lost 5 bases, J lost 6 bases, and 14 bases lay in between. The germline gives CDR1 MNHNY, CDR2 SVGAGI (reference sequence). This CDR3 contains 14 residues. The CDR3 here is CASSQQSTANTIYF. For the CDR3, the DNA is TGTGCCAGCAGTCAACAGTCGACGGCAAACACCATATATTTT.

V gene TRBV2 combines with J gene TRBJ2-5, with 10 nucleotides matching TRBD1. Unmatched junction bases numbered 8, after V lost 5 bases and J lost 5 bases. CDR3 length: 15 amino acids. In germline, CDR1 is SNHLY, CDR2 FYNNEI. The CDR3 nucleotides are TGTGCCAGCAGTCGGTGGGACAGGGGCGGCGAGACCCAGTACTTC. It is translated as CASSRWDRGGETQYF.

The chain is built from TRBV19 and TRBJ2-7, with D perhaps being TRBD1 or TRBD2 (5 bases each). Germline V gene sequence: CDR1 LNHDA, CDR2 SQIVND (reference sequence). This CDR3 contains 13 residues. V was shortened by 5 bases and J by 2 bases, with 10 bases between the two germline ends. The CDR3 DNA reads TGTGCCAGTAGTGGCCGGGACGCCTACGAGCAGTACTTC. Translating it yields CASSGRDAYEQYF. Filled out from reference TRBV19 and TRBJ2-7, the complete variable domain reads DGGITQSPKYLFRKEGQNVTLSCEQNLNHDAMYWYRQDPGQGLRLIYYSQIVNDFQKGDIAEGYSVSREKKESFPLTVTSAQKNPTAFYLCASSGRDAYEQYFGPGTRLTVT.

This sequence joins TRBV9 and TRBJ2-6, with 9 positions matching TRBD2. The germline V gene encodes CDR1 SGDLS and CDR2 YYNGEE. The J segment lost 0 bases and the V segment lost 2 bases, leaving 3 bases of the junction unmatched. There are 17 residues in the CDR3. CDR3 coding DNA: TGTGCCAGCAGCGTGCCTAGCGGGATCTCTGGGGCCAACGTCCTGACTTTC. Translation gives CASSVPSGISGANVLTF. The full variable domain, its missing parts supplied by reference TRBV9 and TRBJ2-6, is DSGVTQTPKHLITATGQRVTLRCSPRSGDLSVYWYQQSLDQGLQFLIQYYNGEERAKGNILERFSAQQFPDLHSELNLSSLELGDSALYFCASSVPSGISGANVLTFGAGSRLTVL.

This rearrangement joins TRBV30 to TRBJ2-5, with 9 bases identical to TRBD2. The V and J ends lost 0 bases and 5 bases, in that order; junction bases with no gene match: 4. CDR3 length equals 14 residues. Per the germline V gene, CDR1 is GTSNPN and CDR2 is SVGIG (reference sequence). The CDR3 protein is CAWSVAGGTETQYF. CDR3 DNA: TGTGCCTGGAGTGTGGCGGGAGGGACGGAGACCCAGTACTTC.

The chain employs TRBV28 and TRBJ1-2; D perhaps matches TRBD1 (5 bases). CDR1 and CDR2 from the germline V gene are MDHEN and SYDVKM. The CDR3 loop spans 13 amino acids. Trimming removed 2 bases from V and 8 bases from J, with 12 bases in between. CDR3 bases: TGTGCCAGCAGTTTAGGAGGGGCGAGGGGCTACACCTTC. It encodes CASSLGGARGYTF.

The chain is built from TRBV29-1 and TRBJ2-2, with TRBD2 matching 7 bases. Looked up from germline, CDR1 is SQVTM and CDR2 is ANQGSEA. With V trimmed by 6 bases and J by 7 bases, 5 bases remained unmatched. The CDR3 has 12 amino acids. The CDR3 loop reads CSVGRDYGELFF. The CDR3 nucleotides are TGCAGCGTCGGCCGGGACTACGGGGAGCTGTTTTTT.

In DNA form, the CDR3 reads TGTGCCAGCAGCCTATTTGGTTCCGAGCAGTACTTC. Protein: CASSLFGSEQYF. V is TRBV13 and J is TRBJ2-7; D is unclear. The CDR3 is 12 residues long. Per germline, CDR1 PRHDT and CDR2 FYEKMQ (reference sequence). V shed 5 bases and J shed 6 bases, with 11 bases lying between them.

The chain links TRBV29-1 to TRBJ2-7; 10 nucleotides agree with TRBD1. V shed 6 bases, J shed 5 bases, and the junction held 4 bases outside the gene matches. Germline lookup yields CDR1 SQVTM and CDR2 ANQGSEA. The CDR3 has 12 amino acids. The DNA of the CDR3 is TGCAGCGTCCGGGACAGGGGCGACGAGCAGTACTTC. This codes for CSVRDRGDEQYF.

This sequence joins TRBV28 and TRBJ2-1; TRBD2 agrees at 14 bases. J lost 6 bases, V lost 8 bases, and 9 bases had no gene match. The CDR3 has 16 amino acids. Germline V gene lookup returns CDR1 MDHEN and CDR2 SYDVKM. The CDR3 region is CASSGLAGAMRNEQFF. CDR3 nucleotide sequence: TGTGCCAGCTCGGGACTAGCGGGAGCTATGCGCAATGAGCAGTTCTTC.

About this clone: Other nucleotide sequences from this sample produce the same CDR3. The chain combines TRBV30 with TRBJ1-3; D ambiguous. Trimming removed 2 bases from V and 1 base from J, with 6 bases in between. CDR3 length equals 13 residues. Germline CDR1 GTSNPN, CDR2 SVGIG (reference sequence). CDR3 sequence: CAWSIGSGNTIYF. CDR3 sequence (DNA): TGTGCCTGGAGTATAGGATCTGGAAACACCATATATTTT. The variable domain in full, completed from reference TRBV30 and TRBJ1-3, reads SQTIHQWPATLVQPVGSPLSLECTVEGTSNPNLYWYRQAAGRGLQLLFYSVGIGQISSEVPQNLSASRPQDRQFILSSKKLLLSDSGFYLCAWSIGSGNTIYFGEGSWLTVV.

This clone was counted between two and nine times. The chain carries TRBV6-5 and TRBJ1-1; maybe TRBD1 (6 bases). Deletions cut 5 bases from V and 0 bases from J, with 10 bases between. From germline, CDR1 is MNHEY and CDR2 SVGAGI. The CDR3 covers 14 residues. CDR3 protein: CASSKGQMNTEAFF. CDR3 DNA sequence: TGTGCCAGCAGTAAAGGACAGATGAACACTGAAGCTTTCTTT.

The chain recombines TRBV5-4 with TRBJ2-5; unclear D gene. V lost 4 bases to trimming and J lost 0 bases, with 13 bases between them. Germline V gene data show CDR1 as SGHNT and CDR2 as YYREEE (reference sequence). This CDR3 spans 15 amino acids. CDR3 loop: CASSQRTEYQETQYF. The CDR3 DNA is TGTGCCAGCAGCCAAAGGACGGAGTACCAAGAGACCCAGTACTTC.

This chain joins TRBV12-5 and TRBJ1-5; maybe TRBD1 (6 bases). Germline CDR1 and CDR2: LGHNT and FRNRAP. The CDR3 consists of 17 residues. V was cut by 1 base and J by 2 bases, with 15 bases left in between. The CDR3 bases are TGTGCTAGTGGTTTGGGAGGACAGAGGGAGGGCAATCAGCCCCAGCATTTT. Encoded protein: CASGLGGQREGNQPQHF.

This sequence joins TRBV9 and TRBJ2-1; possible D gene TRBD1, 5 bases. The V gene's germline CDR1 is SGDLS and CDR2 YYNGEE. V was pared by 0 bases and J by 6 bases, with 10 bases between. The CDR3 consists of 14 residues. CDR3 loop: CASSVEPGPNEQFF. The CDR3 DNA reads as TGTGCCAGCAGCGTAGAACCAGGGCCCAATGAGCAGTTCTTC.

This chain connects TRBV5-6 to TRBJ1-1; the D is unclear. With 4 bases removed from V and 1 base from J, the gap between germline ends came to 11 bases. Germline V CDR1 and CDR2: SGHDT, YYEEEE. CDR3 length: 14 residues. The CDR3 reads CASSTGWGNTEAFF. The CDR3 DNA reads as TGTGCCAGCAGCACGGGATGGGGGAACACTGAAGCTTTCTTT.